The 31 T cell receptor beta chains below come from one sample, sequenced in a study of T cells in Graves' hyperthyroidism and ophthalmopathy. Amplification of TCR beta CDR3 regions used RNA as the template. An initial round of RT-PCR targeting the TCR CDR3 relied on the HTBI primer set. TCRdb called the multiplex PCR reads again in MiXCR, with one record for every CDR3 protein. This sample has 450,000 to 650,000 distinct CDR3 sequences, with about 15% found just once. Sequencing was done on a sample of blood. These receptors were taken from a woman aged 18-35 years with Graves' ophthalmopathy.

The chain recombines TRBV29-1 with TRBJ2-1; 12 nucleotides agree with TRBD2. Looked up from germline, CDR1 is SQVTM and CDR2 is ANQGSEA. The CDR3 contains 12 residues. V shed 7 bases and J 8 bases; nucleotides not matched to a gene: 3. The CDR3 loop reads CSGLAGVHEQFF. CDR3 bases: TGCAGCGGACTAGCGGGAGTACATGAGCAGTTCTTC.

V is TRBV2 and J is TRBJ2-3; 12 bases are shared with TRBD2. From germline, CDR1 is SNHLY and CDR2 FYNNEI. The CDR3 covers 19 residues. J gave up 2 bases and V 7 bases, and 16 bases lay outside the gene matches. The CDR3 here is CASILDRTSGIPDTDTQYF. The DNA for the CDR3 is TGTGCCAGCATTCTCGATAGGACTAGCGGGATTCCCGACACAGATACGCAGTATTTT. Full variable domain (outside the CDR3, taken from reference TRBV2 and TRBJ2-3): EPEVTQTPSHQVTQMGQEVILRCVPISNHLYFYWYRQILGQKVEFLVSFYNNEISEKSEIFDDQFSVERPDGSNFTLKIRSTKLEDSAMYFCASILDRTSGIPDTDTQYFGPGTRLTVL.

This rearrangement joins TRBV5-8 to TRBJ1-5; D may be TRBD1 (5 bases). The CDR3 totals 15 residues. Trimming cost V 0 bases and J 3 bases, with 10 bases left between them. The germline V gene has CDR1 SGHTS and CDR2 YDEGEE. CDR3 coding DNA: TGTGCCAGCAGCTTGGATCCAGGGACCAATCAGCCCCAGCATTTT. This translates into CASSLDPGTNQPQHF.

Many counts were recorded for this clonotype. V gene TRBV20-1 combines with J gene TRBJ1-1; D is undetermined. Trimming stripped 6 bases from V and 1 base from J, with 9 bases between. The CDR3 consists of 12 residues. Looked up from germline, CDR1 is DFQATT and CDR2 is SNEGSKA (reference sequence). The CDR3 spells CSARRTNTEAFF. The CDR3 coding sequence is TGCAGTGCGAGACGGACGAACACTGAAGCTTTCTTT.

The table lists this clonotype with a count of one. A single base separates this from a much larger clone, so it may be a read error. The chain carries TRBV2 and TRBJ2-7; D gene unclear. The CDR3 spans 13 residues. Germline values: CDR1 SNHLY, CDR2 FYNNEI. The ends were cut back, 6 bases at V and 6 bases at J, with 15 bases in the middle. The CDR3 DNA sequence: TGTGCCAGCAGGGAAAGGTTGCAAAGCGAGCAGTACTTC. It translates to CASRERLQSEQYF. The full variable domain, with the rest looked up from reference TRBV2 and TRBJ2-7, is EPEVTQTPSHQVTQMGQEVILRCVPISNHLYFYWYRQILGQKVEFLVSFYNNEISEKSEIFDDQFSVERPDGSNFTLKIRSTKLEDSAMYFCASRERLQSEQYFGPGTRLTVT.

Many counts were recorded for this clonotype. The genes are TRBV30 and TRBJ1-5; 9 positions match TRBD1. The CDR3 is 16 residues long. CDR1 and CDR2 from the germline V gene are GTSNPN and SVGIG (reference sequence). With 1 base clipped from V and 6 bases from J, the junction kept 10 bases outside the gene matches. CDR3 amino acids: CAWSATWDRVGQPQHF. In nucleotides, the CDR3 is TGTGCCTGGAGTGCAACCTGGGACAGGGTGGGTCAGCCCCAGCATTTT.

V usage is TRBV7-9 and J usage is TRBJ2-5, with 8 bases fitting TRBD1. Germline trimming cut 1 base from V and 5 bases from J; bases unmatched to any gene: 6. This CDR3 comprises 15 residues. Germline values: CDR1 SEHNR, CDR2 FQNEAQ (reference sequence). This CDR3 is CASSLVQGGKETQYF. CDR3 sequence (DNA): TGTGCCAGCAGCTTAGTACAGGGGGGAAAGGAGACCCAGTACTTC.

V is TRBV27 and J is TRBJ1-6; 10 bases fit TRBD1. Per germline, CDR1 MNHEY and CDR2 SMNVEV (reference sequence). The CDR3 contains 16 residues. The J segment lost 4 bases and the V segment lost 5 bases, leaving 5 bases of the junction unmatched. The chain's CDR3 is CASSPLGQGYNSPLHF. The DNA of the CDR3 is TGTGCCAGCAGTCCCCTGGGACAGGGGTATAATTCACCCCTCCACTTT.

This clonotype showed up many times. This chain joins TRBV6-8 and TRBJ1-1, with TRBD1 matching over 7 bases. V dropped 2 bases and J dropped 5; count of bases not matched to a gene: 8. This CDR3 comprises 15 residues. Germline V gives CDR1 MNHGY, CDR2 SAAAGT. As DNA, the CDR3 is TGTGCCAGCAGTTACCCTGACAGGGTCTGGACTGAAGCTTTCTTT. It encodes CASSYPDRVWTEAFF.

This clonotype was counted only a few times. V and J are TRBV4-1 and TRBJ1-1; D is unclear. There are 13 residues in the CDR3. CDR1 is MGHRA and CDR2 is YSYEKL in the germline V gene. Trimming pared 3 bases from V and 6 bases from J, leaving 11 bases between. CDR3 region: CASSHLHGAEAFF. CDR3 DNA: TGCGCCAGCAGCCATCTACATGGGGCTGAAGCTTTCTTT.

In this sample, this clonotype turned up many times. The CDR3: CASREPQGNTEAFF. The CDR3 nucleotides read TGTGCCAGCAGAGAACCCCAGGGTAACACTGAAGCTTTCTTT. This rearrangement joins TRBV2 to TRBJ1-1; the D gene is possibly TRBD1 (5 bases). CDR3 size: 14 residues. Trimming pared 6 bases from V and 2 bases from J, leaving 13 bases between. The germline V gene has CDR1 SNHLY and CDR2 FYNNEI.

The chain links TRBV14 to TRBJ2-7, with D perhaps matching TRBD1 or TRBD2 (5 bases each). Trimming took 4 bases from V and 4 from J, leaving 14 bases between them. Germline CDR1 is SGHDN and CDR2 is FVKESK. The CDR3 sequence is 14 residues long. The CDR3 loop is CASSRPGRLYEQYF. CDR3 nucleotides: TGTGCCAGCAGCCGGCCGGGACGGCTTTACGAGCAGTACTTC.

This clonotype was seen a handful of times. V is TRBV20-1 and J is TRBJ1-2, with 9 bases identical to TRBD1. CDR3 length: 13 residues. The trim removed 6 bases at V and 3 bases at J, leaving 5 bases unmatched. Germline V gene lookup returns CDR1 DFQATT and CDR2 SNEGSKA (reference sequence). The CDR3 loop reads CSAPRTGDYGYTF. CDR3 DNA: TGCAGTGCCCCCAGGACAGGGGACTATGGCTACACCTTC.

V is TRBV25-1 and J is TRBJ2-2; 10 nucleotides agree with TRBD2. CDR1 and CDR2 from the germline V gene are MGHDK and SYGVNS. With 6 bases clipped from V and 1 base from J, the junction kept 2 bases outside the gene matches. This CDR3 is 15 amino acids long. The CDR3 reads CASSLAGVNTGELFF. The CDR3 nucleotides are TGTGCCAGCAGCCTAGCGGGAGTGAACACCGGGGAGCTGTTTTTT. Full variable domain (missing parts from reference TRBV25-1 and TRBJ2-2): EADIYQTPRYLVIGTGKKITLECSQTMGHDKMYWYQQDPGMELHLIHYSYGVNSTEKGDLSSESTVSRIRTEHFPLTLESARPSHTSQYLCASSLAGVNTGELFFGEGSRLTVL.

This clonotype was counted between two and nine times. The chain combines TRBV4-1 with TRBJ1-3; TRBD1 is a possible D gene (5 bases). Trimming stripped 4 bases from V and 5 bases from J, with 15 bases between. There are 15 residues in the CDR3. Germline V CDR1 and CDR2: MGHRA, YSYEKL. The CDR3 reads CASSLATTGRNTIYF. The CDR3 DNA sequence: TGCGCCAGCAGCCTAGCGACAACAGGAAGAAACACCATATATTTT.

The table lists this clonotype with many counts. The chain links TRBV4-1 to TRBJ2-7; D remains unclear. The germline V gene encodes CDR1 MGHRA and CDR2 YSYEKL. The CDR3 has 18 amino acids. V was cut by 3 bases and J by 0 bases, with 21 bases left in between. CDR3 in amino acids: CASSQKRVSSLPSYEQYF. CDR3 DNA: TGCGCCAGCAGCCAGAAAAGGGTCTCGTCCCTCCCCTCCTACGAGCAGTACTTC.

Worth noting for this clonotype: The junction and the germline gene differ at one end; a read error may be behind it. The CDR3 DNA reads as TGTGCCAGCAGCGCCGGACTAGCGGGAGGAGGCGGGGAGCTGTCTTTT. Translating gives CASSAGLAGGGGELSF. The rearrangement joins TRBV9 to TRBJ2-2; 14 positions match TRBD2. CDR1 and CDR2 (germline): SGDLS, YYNGEE. CDR3 length: 16 residues.

This clonotype was seen a few times. The chain joins TRBV5-4 to TRBJ2-3; D could derive from TRBD1 or TRBD2 (5 bases each). Germline V CDR1 and CDR2: SGHNT, YYREEE (reference sequence). The V and J ends lost 4 bases and 2 bases respectively, with 17 bases between them. The CDR3 covers 16 residues. The CDR3 DNA follows: TGTGCCAGCAGCGGGGGTGTGGTGCTGAACACAGATACGCAGTATTTT. Amino acid sequence: CASSGGVVLNTDTQYF.

This clonotype was counted ten times or more. The genes are TRBV9 and TRBJ1-1; D perhaps matches TRBD1 (6 bases). Trimming removed 4 bases from V and 1 base from J, with 14 bases in between. The CDR3 has 15 amino acids. Germline V CDR1 and CDR2: SGDLS, YYNGEE. The CDR3 protein is CASSPRPQGNTEAFF. Here the CDR3 DNA reads TGTGCCAGCAGCCCCCGTCCACAGGGGAACACTGAAGCTTTCTTT.

This clonotype was seen at least ten times. The chain couples TRBV10-3 to TRBJ1-1; 9 nucleotides line up with TRBD1. The germline V gene has CDR1 ENHRY and CDR2 SYGVKD. V lost 0 bases to trimming and J lost 4 bases; unmatched junction nucleotides: 3. The CDR3 is 15 residues long. The CDR3 coding sequence is TGTGCCATCAGTGAGTCGGGACAGGGCGGCACTGAAGCTTTCTTT. Amino acid sequence: CAISESGQGGTEAFF.

In its sample, this clonotype was seen a few times. V is TRBV4-1 and J is TRBJ1-3, with TRBD1 as a possible D gene (5 bases). Germline CDR1 reads MGHRA; CDR2 reads YSYEKL. The V end was cut by 4 bases, the J end by 4 bases, with 11 bases between. The CDR3 extends over 14 amino acids. The DNA for the CDR3 is TGCGCCAGCAGCCGCCCAGGGCACGGAAACACCATATATTTT. It codes for CASSRPGHGNTIYF.

This clonotype has more than one count but fewer than ten. V and J are TRBV29-1 and TRBJ1-2; D ambiguous. V was clipped by 4 bases and J by 7 bases, with 10 bases between them. This CDR3 is built from 11 residues. Germline CDR1 SQVTM, CDR2 ANQGSEA. The CDR3 loop is CSVGEGGGYTF. CDR3 DNA: TGCAGCGTTGGGGAAGGAGGTGGCTACACCTTC.

The chain is built from TRBV30 and TRBJ2-1; 13 bases are shared with TRBD2. The CDR3 covers 15 residues. The germline V gene has CDR1 GTSNPN and CDR2 SVGIG (reference sequence). V lost 5 bases to trimming and J lost 5 bases; unmatched junction nucleotides: 6. The CDR3 spells CAWGGLAGLDNEQFF. The CDR3, as DNA: TGTGCCTGGGGGGGACTAGCGGGGTTAGACAATGAGCAGTTCTTC.

The rearrangement uses TRBV7-8 and TRBJ1-3, with D uncertain. The CDR3 is 16 residues long. CDR1 and CDR2 (germline): SGHVS, FQNEAQ. The V gene lost 1 base and the J gene lost 0 bases, with 10 bases spanning the gap. In nucleotides, the CDR3 is TGTGCCAGCAGCTTAGTGATCGGGTACTCTGGAAACACCATATATTTT. Amino acid sequence: CASSLVIGYSGNTIYF.

The J gene is TRBJ2-1, the V gene TRBV4-1; perhaps TRBD1 as D (6 bases). The V and J ends lost 2 bases and 6 bases respectively, with 14 bases between them. Per the germline V gene, CDR1 is MGHRA and CDR2 is YSYEKL. The length of the CDR3 is 15 residues. In DNA, the CDR3 is TGCGCCAGCAGCCAACCACAGGGCGTAATCAATGAGCAGTTCTTC. Protein product: CASSQPQGVINEQFF.

This chain links TRBV19 with TRBJ2-5; tentative D call: TRBD1 (6 bases). Germline CDR1 reads LNHDA; CDR2 reads SQIVND (reference sequence). CDR3 length equals 15 residues. Trimming took 5 bases from V and 2 from J, leaving 15 bases between them. CDR3 bases: TGTGCCAGTAGTTTCAGGGGAACAGGTCAAGAGACCCAGTACTTC. This sequence encodes CASSFRGTGQETQYF. The full variable domain, completed using reference TRBV19 and TRBJ2-5, is DGGITQSPKYLFRKEGQNVTLSCEQNLNHDAMYWYRQDPGQGLRLIYYSQIVNDFQKGDIAEGYSVSREKKESFPLTVTSAQKNPTAFYLCASSFRGTGQETQYFGPGTRLLVL.

This clonotype was counted only a few times. V gene TRBV7-9 combines with J gene TRBJ2-1; TRBD2 might be the D (6 bases). The CDR3 is made up of 15 amino acids. Germline CDR1 and CDR2: SEHNR and FQNEAQ (reference sequence). V was pared by 5 bases and J by 1 base, with 12 bases between. The CDR3 here is CASSRDWGSYNEQFF. For the CDR3, the DNA is TGTGCCAGCAGCCGGGACTGGGGATCCTACAATGAGCAGTTCTTC.

This clonotype turned up a few times. This chain joins TRBV29-1 and TRBJ2-7; D unresolved. The V and J ends lost 0 bases and 2 bases respectively, with 8 bases between them. Per the germline V gene, CDR1 is SQVTM and CDR2 is ANQGSEA. The CDR3 length is 13 residues. CDR3 sequence: CSVEDLETYEQYF. For the CDR3, the DNA is TGCAGCGTTGAAGATCTGGAGACCTACGAGCAGTACTTC.

This clonotype was seen repeatedly, ten times or more. The chain couples TRBV6-2 or TRBV6-3 to TRBJ2-7, with D maybe TRBD1 (6 bases). Trimming pared 7 bases from V and 0 bases from J, leaving 13 bases between. CDR3 size: 14 residues. Germline lookup yields CDR1 MNHEY and CDR2 SVGEGT. The CDR3 sequence is CASKTTGSSYEQYF. The DNA of the CDR3 is TGTGCCAGCAAAACGACAGGCAGCTCCTACGAGCAGTACTTC.

This clonotype appeared many times. The chain employs TRBV11-2 and TRBJ1-3, with D perhaps matching TRBD1 (5 bases). The CDR3 has 16 residues. CDR1 is SGHAT and CDR2 is FQNNGV in the germline V gene. The V gene lost 0 bases and the J gene lost 0 bases, with 9 bases spanning the gap. The CDR3 DNA follows: TGTGCCAGCAGCTTAGAACAGGCCTTCTCTGGAAACACCATATATTTT. Protein: CASSLEQAFSGNTIYF.

The V gene is TRBV20-1, the J gene TRBJ1-3; 10 nucleotides match TRBD1. This CDR3 spans 16 amino acids. Per the germline V gene, CDR1 is DFQATT and CDR2 is SNEGSKA (reference sequence). V shed 1 base, J shed 3 bases, and the junction held 6 bases outside the gene matches. CDR3 amino acids: CSARGADRGLGNTIYF. CDR3 bases: TGCAGTGCTAGAGGGGCCGACAGGGGGCTTGGAAACACCATATATTTT.